A single sample gave rise to the 22 T cell receptor beta chains below, sequenced in a study of blood T cell repertoires in COVID-19. TCRdb's copy holds only in-frame clones and misses some; the assay was immunoSEQ multiplex PCR. Of under 30,000 clones listed, approximately 80% are singletons. The sample was peripheral blood. Source of these receptors: a human donor in a cohort sampled during active COVID-19.

This chain connects TRBV29-1 to TRBJ2-5; 9 nucleotides align to TRBD2. From germline, CDR1 is SQVTM and CDR2 ANQGSEA. The CDR3 consists of 17 residues. V lost 3 bases to trimming and J lost 4 bases; unmatched junction nucleotides: 15. The CDR3 loop reads CSVDWERGEDGVETQYF. The DNA of the CDR3 is TGCAGCGTTGATTGGGAGCGGGGGGAAGATGGGGTAGAGACCCAGTACTTC.

The chain joins TRBV6-2 or TRBV6-3 to TRBJ1-2, with D unclear. The CDR3 loop spans 15 amino acids. The V and J ends lost 0 bases and 2 bases respectively, with 10 bases between them. Germline assignment: CDR1 MNHEY and CDR2 SVGEGT. The CDR3 sequence: CASSYSTTKNYGYTF. DNA of the CDR3: TGTGCCAGCAGTTACTCCACGACAAAGAACTATGGCTACACCTTC.

V and J are TRBV4-1 and TRBJ2-1; 7 bases fit TRBD2. V lost 2 bases, J lost 9 bases, and 7 bases stayed unmatched. The CDR3 has 14 residues. Germline-derived CDR1 and CDR2 are MGHRA and YSYEKL. The CDR3 sequence: CASSQIGLGTEQFF. The CDR3 DNA sequence: TGCGCCAGCAGCCAAATCGGACTAGGTACTGAGCAGTTCTTC.

The chain uses TRBV29-1 and TRBJ2-1; 10 bases fit TRBD1. In germline, CDR1 is SQVTM, CDR2 ANQGSEA. This CDR3 contains 14 residues. J gave up 1 base and V 7 bases, and 4 bases lay outside the gene matches. The CDR3 coding sequence is TGCAGCGGACAGGGGGCGCGTTCCTACAATGAGCAGTTCTTC. This sequence encodes CSGQGARSYNEQFF.

This clone was detected a few times. J is TRBJ2-7 and V is TRBV19, with TRBD2 matching over 7 bases. With V trimmed by 2 bases and J by 4 bases, 5 bases remained unmatched. The CDR3 extends over 14 amino acids. The germline CDR1 and CDR2 sequences are LNHDA and SQIVND (reference sequence). In nucleotides, the CDR3 is TGTGCCAGTAGTATAAACTCCGGGGGGTACGAGCAGTACTTC. It is translated as CASSINSGGYEQYF. The full variable domain, with the rest looked up from reference TRBV19 and TRBJ2-7, is DGGITQSPKYLFRKEGQNVTLSCEQNLNHDAMYWYRQDPGQGLRLIYYSQIVNDFQKGDIAEGYSVSREKKESFPLTVTSAQKNPTAFYLCASSINSGGYEQYFGPGTRLTVT.

The chain is built from TRBV7-9 and TRBJ1-2; possibly TRBD1 for D (5 bases). CDR3 length: 12 residues. The germline V gene has CDR1 SEHNR and CDR2 FQNEAQ (reference sequence). V lost 1 base and J 6 bases, leaving 6 bases between the germline ends. The CDR3 DNA reads TGTGCCAGCAGCTTAGGCAGGGATGGCTACACCTTC. This codes for CASSLGRDGYTF.

This clone has only one observation. This rearrangement joins TRBV5-1 to TRBJ2-1, with 9 positions matching TRBD2. Germline V gives CDR1 SGHRS, CDR2 YFSETQ. After removal of 5 bases from V and 5 bases from J, the junction contained 17 bases not matched to a gene. CDR3 size: 18 residues. The CDR3 sequence: CASSRWASGTPKHNEQFF. The CDR3 DNA follows: TGCGCCAGCAGTAGATGGGCTAGCGGGACTCCCAAACACAATGAGCAGTTCTTC. Combining the CDR3 with reference TRBV5-1 and TRBJ2-1 gives the whole variable domain KAGVTQTPRYLIKTRGQQVTLSCSPISGHRSVSWYQQTPGQGLQFLFEYFSETQRNKGNFPGRFSGRQFSNSRSEMNVSTLELGDSALYLCASSRWASGTPKHNEQFFGPGTRLTVL.

In this sample, this clone turned up once. This chain connects TRBV28 to TRBJ1-3; TRBD1 is a possible D gene (5 bases). CDR1 is MDHEN and CDR2 is SYDVKM in the germline V gene. The ends were cut back, 2 bases at V and 1 base at J, with 6 bases in the middle. The CDR3 covers 14 residues. CDR3 sequence (DNA): TGTGCCAGCAGTTTAAGGGGTTCTGGAAACACCATATATTTT. Residues: CASSLRGSGNTIYF.

The rearrangement links TRBV27 to TRBJ1-1, with 7 bases fitting TRBD1. Trimming cost V 6 bases and J 2 bases; bases outside gene matches: 9. The CDR3 spans 15 residues. The V gene's germline CDR1 is MNHEY and CDR2 SMNVEV (reference sequence). The CDR3 sequence is CASSSTQGFNTEAFF. CDR3 sequence (DNA): TGTGCCAGCAGCTCCACACAGGGGTTTAACACTGAAGCTTTCTTT.

The V and J genes are TRBV25-1 and TRBJ2-7, with D perhaps TRBD2 (6 bases). V was pared by 1 base and J by 5 bases, with 15 bases between. Germline CDR1 reads MGHDK; CDR2 reads SYGVNS. This CDR3 has 15 residues. This CDR3 reads CASSEWQGGSDEQYF. As DNA, the CDR3 is TGTGCCAGCAGTGAATGGCAGGGAGGATCCGACGAGCAGTACTTC.

This chain uses TRBV9 with TRBJ1-2; no firm D call. The CDR3 is made up of 15 amino acids. V lost 0 bases and J 5 bases, leaving 14 bases between the germline ends. Germline-derived CDR1 and CDR2 are SGDLS and YYNGEE. The CDR3 nucleotides read TGTGCCAGCAGCGTAGAAGATCCACGGGGTTATGGCTACACCTTC. It is translated as CASSVEDPRGYGYTF.

This clone occurred once. This chain joins TRBV4-2 and TRBJ1-2, with 8 bases that match TRBD1. CDR3 size: 14 residues. V lost 4 bases and J lost 7; bases outside the gene matches: 8. Per the germline V gene, CDR1 is LGHNA and CDR2 is YNFKEQ. The CDR3 spells CASSRTTGAGGYTF. The DNA of the CDR3 is TGTGCCAGCAGCCGGACGACAGGGGCCGGTGGCTACACCTTC.

This clone was seen only a few times. The rearrangement links TRBV7-2 to TRBJ2-3, with D uncertain. The ends were cut back, 0 bases at V and 2 bases at J, with 18 bases in the middle. The length of the CDR3 is 18 residues. The germline CDR1 and CDR2 sequences are SGHTA and FQGNSA. Written as DNA, the CDR3 is TGTGCCAGCAGCTTAGCGCGTCCGGAGACTTACTACACAGATACGCAGTATTTT. Its protein product is CASSLARPETYYTDTQYF.

The chain has TRBV7-2 and TRBJ1-2; D uncertain. The CDR3 runs 13 residues. Germline V lookup: CDR1 SGHTA, CDR2 FQGNSA. Trimming pared 1 base from V and 0 bases from J, leaving 3 bases between. The DNA for the CDR3 is TGTGCCAGCAGCTTAGGAGCTAACTATGGCTACACCTTC. Translation gives CASSLGANYGYTF.

The chain uses TRBV7-2 and TRBJ1-5; unclear D gene. The CDR3 totals 14 residues. Germline V gene lookup returns CDR1 SGHTA and CDR2 FQGNSA. Trimming cost V 3 bases and J 0 bases, with 6 bases left between them. This CDR3 is CASSLTSSNQPQHF. The DNA of the CDR3 is TGTGCCAGCAGCTTGACAAGTAGCAATCAGCCCCAGCATTTT.

J is TRBJ1-5 and V is TRBV7-2; D is unresolved. V dropped 1 base and J dropped 1 base, with 5 bases sitting between them. The CDR3 has 14 residues. Per germline, CDR1 SGHTA and CDR2 FQGNSA. CDR3 protein: CASSLGPSNQPQHF. CDR3 sequence (DNA): TGTGCCAGCAGCTTAGGGCCGAGCAATCAGCCCCAGCATTTT.

The V and J genes are TRBV13 and TRBJ2-7; weak D call: TRBD1 (5 bases). The CDR3 covers 16 residues. Germline V gene lookup returns CDR1 PRHDT and CDR2 FYEKMQ (reference sequence). V was cut by 3 bases and J by 2 bases, with 17 bases left in between. The CDR3 loop reads CASSFLQGKRTYEQYF. The CDR3 DNA reads as TGTGCCAGCAGCTTTCTCCAGGGTAAACGGACCTACGAGCAGTACTTC.

The chain recombines TRBV6-5 with TRBJ1-2, with TRBD1 matching 8 bases. V was pared by 2 bases and J by 7 bases, with 6 bases of the junction left unmatched. This CDR3 has 14 amino acids. Per the germline V gene, CDR1 is MNHEY and CDR2 is SVGAGI. The DNA of the CDR3 is TGTGCCAGCAGTTACACTCAGGGGGCGAGTGGCTACACCTTC. Protein sequence: CASSYTQGASGYTF.

A single count supports this clone. The CDR3 here is CASKGGQLLIQETQYF. DNA of the CDR3: TGCGCCAGCAAAGGGGGACAGTTACTCATACAAGAGACCCAGTACTTC. V usage is TRBV10-1 and J usage is TRBJ2-5, with TRBD1 matching over 7 bases. V trimming: 7 bases; J trimming: 2 bases; junction bases outside the gene matches: 13. The CDR3 is made up of 16 amino acids. Germline lookup yields CDR1 WNHNN and CDR2 SYGVQD (reference sequence).

This clone was recorded once. V gene TRBV6-5 combines with J gene TRBJ1-1, with 7 bases fitting TRBD1. Germline loops: CDR1 MNHEY, CDR2 SVGAGI. The ends lost 5 bases at V and 3 bases at J; junction bases unmatched: 3. The CDR3 loop spans 13 amino acids. CDR3 residues: CASSRQGYTEAFF. CDR3 DNA: TGTGCCAGCAGTCGACAGGGTTACACTGAAGCTTTCTTT.

This clone has only one observation. This chain links TRBV20-1 with TRBJ2-7, with 8 positions matching TRBD1. Trimming took 3 bases from V and 6 from J; bases not matched to a gene: 7. The CDR3 is 13 residues long. Looked up from germline, CDR1 is DFQATT and CDR2 is SNEGSKA (reference sequence). This chain's CDR3 is CSASTDRASEQYF. The CDR3 DNA is TGCAGTGCTAGTACGGACAGGGCTAGCGAGCAGTACTTC.

The gene calls are TRBV27 and TRBJ1-2; 9 positions agree with TRBD1. The CDR3 contains 19 residues. The germline CDR1 and CDR2 sequences are MNHEY and SMNVEV (reference sequence). The junction had 17 bases not matched to a gene; V was cut back by 3 bases and J by 3 bases. This CDR3 is CASSFVSTGQGYGDYGYTF. The CDR3 DNA reads as TGTGCCAGCAGTTTCGTCTCCACGGGACAGGGATATGGGGACTATGGCTACACCTTC.